This record looks at one TCR beta chain sequence and its context. In Cohort 3, a recovered donor had either two negative PCRs, clearance, or symptom resolution. The germline CDR1 and CDR2 sequences are GTSNPN and SVGIG (reference sequence). The CDR3 is 15 residues long. Trimming took off 4 bases at V and 5 bases at J, with 20 bases between the two ends. The record originates from a study of blood T cell repertoires in COVID-19. Study overall: Acute-phase and convalescent COVID-19 samples originated in the United States, Italy and Spain. T cells, B-cell-depleted T cells, or PBMCs supplied cDNA or gDNA.

Repertoires were generated with immunoSEQ multiplex PCR, while TCRdb's copy carries only in-frame clones and drops some. Counted here are around 300,000 clones, around 86% occurring once; the ten biggest clones make up around 1.7%. This chain uses TRBV30 with TRBJ1-1; D call uncertain. What was sequenced was PBMCs or T cells enriched from blood (not recorded which). The source is a woman in her 40s who had recovered from COVID-19. CDR3 sequence reads: CAWNNKGRAKTEAFF. The DNA for the CDR3 is TGTGCCTGGAACAATAAAGGGAGGGCGAAAACTGAAGCTTTCTTT.